The 27 T cell receptor beta chains given below trace back to one sample, sequenced in a study of T cells in Graves' hyperthyroidism and ophthalmopathy. Authors of the study amplified TCR beta CDR3 regions from RNA transcripts. Primed by the HTBI set, a first-round RT-PCR was run on the TCR CDR3. TCRdb redid the calling of the multiplex PCR reads with MiXCR, one entry per CDR3 protein. The sample lists 650,000 to 750,000 distinct CDR3 sequences, roughly 15% occurring once. Sequencing was done on a sample of blood. The receptor source for this set is a woman in her late teens or twenties with Graves' hyperthyroidism.

This clonotype was detected many times. The rearrangement links TRBV5-1 to TRBJ2-3; D remains unclear. In germline, CDR1 is SGHRS, CDR2 YFSETQ. The V end was cut by 0 bases, the J end by 4 bases, with 12 bases between. The CDR3 sequence is 15 residues long. CDR3 protein: CASSLEALASDTQYF. Written as DNA, the CDR3 is TGCGCCAGCAGCTTGGAGGCGTTAGCTTCAGATACGCAGTATTTT.

The chain carries TRBV7-3 and TRBJ2-7; either TRBD1 or TRBD2 may fit D (6 bases each). This CDR3 is built from 14 residues. Germline V gene data show CDR1 as SGHTA and CDR2 as FQGTGA. The V and J ends lost 5 bases and 6 bases respectively, with 17 bases between them. The CDR3 DNA is TGTGCCAGCAGCCTCAGACAGGACGGGGGCGAGCAGTACTTC. Translated, it gives CASSLRQDGGEQYF.

This clonotype was observed a handful of times. The CDR3 DNA reads TGTGCCAGCAGCCAAGGGGTTAGATCTAGGAGATCGGTTGAGCAGTTCTTC. Protein: CASSQGVRSRRSVEQFF. V usage is TRBV14 and J usage is TRBJ2-1; D uncertain. V shed 1 base and J shed 9 bases, with 22 bases lying between them. The germline CDR1 and CDR2 sequences are SGHDN and FVKESK. The length of the CDR3 is 17 residues.

This clonotype has just a few counts. The chain is built from TRBV11-1 and TRBJ2-7; D may be TRBD1 (6 bases). Germline lookup yields CDR1 SGHAT and CDR2 FQDESV (reference sequence). V lost 2 bases, J lost 5 bases, and 16 bases lay in between. The CDR3 covers 15 residues. The CDR3 loop is CASSLLFGQGHEQYF. In DNA form, the CDR3 reads TGTGCCAGCAGCTTACTCTTTGGGCAGGGGCACGAGCAGTACTTC.

This clonotype has more than one count but fewer than ten. The chain uses TRBV20-1 and TRBJ2-2; D remains unclear. This CDR3 comprises 15 residues. Deletions cut 2 bases from V and 6 bases from J, with 16 bases between. Germline lookup yields CDR1 DFQATT and CDR2 SNEGSKA (reference sequence). The CDR3 DNA sequence: TGCAGTGCTAGAAGTGGGATAGGAAGGGCCGGGGAGCTGTTTTTT. Its translation is CSARSGIGRAGELFF.

This clonotype was found many times. The V gene is TRBV7-9, the J gene TRBJ2-2, with 8 bases fitting TRBD1. J was trimmed by 5 bases and V by 4 bases; bases with no gene match: 9. In germline, CDR1 is SEHNR, CDR2 FQNEAQ (reference sequence). The CDR3 has 16 amino acids. The CDR3 here is CASSSRTGRRTGELFF. CDR3 bases: TGTGCCAGCAGCTCCCGGACAGGGAGAAGAACCGGGGAGCTGTTTTTT.

This chain connects TRBV27 to TRBJ2-5; D is unresolved. The CDR3 is 16 residues long. Trimming pared 1 base from V and 3 bases from J, leaving 15 bases between. Germline V lookup: CDR1 MNHEY, CDR2 SMNVEV (reference sequence). CDR3 bases: TGTGCCAGCAGTTTATGGTCTTCCCCTCGGGAAGAGACCCAGTACTTC. It is translated as CASSLWSSPREETQYF.

In its sample, this clonotype was seen a few times. The chain couples TRBV27 to TRBJ2-7; D might be TRBD1 (5 bases). Germline CDR1 MNHEY, CDR2 SMNVEV (reference sequence). CDR3 size: 14 residues. V lost 3 bases and J lost 2, with 11 bases in between. The CDR3 sequence: CASSFRQSTYEQYF. The CDR3 DNA reads TGTGCCAGCAGTTTTCGACAGAGTACCTACGAGCAGTACTTC.

The rearrangement uses TRBV11-2 and TRBJ2-1; TRBD2 aligns across 11 bases. V gave up 3 bases and J gave up 1 base; unmatched junction bases: 5. The CDR3 runs to 17 residues. Germline-derived CDR1 and CDR2 are SGHAT and FQNNGV. CDR3: CASSLNPSGRSYNEQFF. The DNA for the CDR3 is TGTGCCAGCAGCTTGAACCCTAGCGGGAGGTCCTACAATGAGCAGTTCTTC.

This clonotype was observed a few times. The rearrangement joins TRBV27 to TRBJ2-7; 8 nucleotides agree with TRBD2. Germline CDR1 reads MNHEY; CDR2 reads SMNVEV (reference sequence). V was pared by 10 bases and J by 2 bases, with 16 bases of the junction left unmatched. CDR3 length: 16 residues. The CDR3 is CATKVNWSGRAYEQYF. The CDR3 DNA reads TGTGCCACCAAAGTTAATTGGTCCGGGAGGGCCTACGAGCAGTACTTC.

This clonotype was observed a few times. The V and J genes are TRBV7-3 and TRBJ2-2; D is possibly TRBD2 (6 bases). The CDR3 spans 16 residues. Deletions cut 4 bases from V and 1 base from J, with 13 bases between. CDR1 is SGHTA, CDR2 FQGTGA, per germline. CDR3 nucleotide sequence: TGTGCCAGCAGCTCCATCCCCGGGGGGAACACCGGGGAGCTGTTTTTT. Its protein product is CASSSIPGGNTGELFF.

The chain is built from TRBV7-9 and TRBJ2-7; 9 bases align to TRBD1. With 4 bases clipped from V and 4 bases from J, the junction kept 14 bases outside the gene matches. The CDR3 has 17 residues. In germline, CDR1 is SEHNR, CDR2 FQNEAQ (reference sequence). CDR3 amino acids: CASSSPQIRTGAYEQYF. In DNA, the CDR3 is TGTGCCAGCAGCTCGCCCCAAATTAGGACAGGGGCGTACGAGCAGTACTTC.

The CDR3 DNA sequence: TGTGCCAAAGGGGACAACAGGGGGACCAATGAGCAGTTCTTC. Its protein is CAKGDNRGTNEQFF. The genes are TRBV6-1 and TRBJ2-1; 8 bases map to TRBD1. Unmatched junction bases numbered 11, after V lost 10 bases and J lost 6 bases. This CDR3 region has 14 residues. CDR1 is MNHNS, CDR2 SASEGT, per germline.

The CDR3 region has the DNA TGTGCCAGCGGAGGGTGGGTGCATTTT. Translated: CASGGWVHF. The chain recombines TRBV7-9 with TRBJ1-5; D is ambiguous. The CDR3 sequence is 9 residues long. Trimming removed 8 bases from V and 15 bases from J, with 11 bases in between. Germline V gene lookup returns CDR1 SEHNR and CDR2 FQNEAQ (reference sequence).

This clonotype was detected a few times. The chain uses TRBV12-3 or TRBV12-4 and TRBJ2-1; TRBD2 matches at 8 bases. J was trimmed by 6 bases and V by 7 bases; bases with no gene match: 5. The CDR3 runs to 13 residues. The CDR3 region is CASTPGGANEQFF. In DNA, the CDR3 is TGTGCCAGCACACCGGGGGGGGCCAATGAGCAGTTCTTC.

This clonotype was found many times. This rearrangement joins TRBV4-1 to TRBJ2-7; weak D call: TRBD2 (5 bases). V dropped 0 bases and J dropped 6 bases, with 9 bases sitting between them. This CDR3 comprises 13 residues. CDR1 is MGHRA and CDR2 is YSYEKL in the germline V gene. Here the CDR3 reads CASSQDTRSEQYF. The CDR3 DNA follows: TGCGCCAGCAGCCAAGATACTAGATCCGAGCAGTACTTC.

At least ten counts were recorded for this clonotype. In DNA form, the CDR3 reads TGCAGCGTTGGTTCAGGAGGGATCGGTCAGCCCCAGCATTTT. Residues: CSVGSGGIGQPQHF. This sequence joins TRBV29-1 and TRBJ1-5; D call uncertain. The germline gives CDR1 SQVTM, CDR2 ANQGSEA. V lost 4 bases, J lost 6 bases, and 16 bases lay in between. The CDR3 has 14 residues.

This clonotype showed up just a few times. J is TRBJ1-1 and V is TRBV15; D remains ambiguous. CDR1 is LNHNV and CDR2 is YYDKDF in the germline V gene (reference sequence). There are 13 residues in the CDR3. Trimming pared 2 bases from V and 4 bases from J, leaving 8 bases between. This CDR3 is CATSRKQSTEAFF. As DNA, the CDR3 is TGTGCCACCAGCAGAAAACAGAGCACTGAAGCTTTCTTT.

The rearrangement links TRBV7-9 to TRBJ1-1; D is perhaps TRBD1 (6 bases). Trimming removed 6 bases from V and 0 bases from J, with 20 bases in between. The CDR3 runs to 17 residues. The germline gives CDR1 SEHNR, CDR2 FQNEAQ (reference sequence). The CDR3 nucleotides are TGTGCCAGCAGTCATGCCGGGACACCGATATTGAACACTGAAGCTTTCTTT. The encoded protein is CASSHAGTPILNTEAFF.

This clonotype was detected many times. This chain connects TRBV18 to TRBJ2-1; TRBD2 agrees at 10 bases. The germline V gene encodes CDR1 KGHSH and CDR2 LQKENI. V gave up 3 bases and J gave up 7 bases; unmatched junction bases: 9. The CDR3 length is 16 residues. The CDR3: CASSPFLAGDPNEQFF. CDR3 in DNA: TGTGCCAGCTCACCTTTCCTAGCGGGAGACCCGAATGAGCAGTTCTTC.

Comment on this clonotype: A much larger clone sits a single nucleotide away, making a read error possible. V is TRBV27 and J is TRBJ2-7; 7 bases align to TRBD2. The J call may be faulty, since TRBJ2-1 better matches the DNA end. The CDR3 consists of 14 residues. Looked up from germline, CDR1 is MNHEY and CDR2 is SMNVEV (reference sequence). The CDR3 region is CASKRAGERYEQFF. CDR3 coding DNA: TGTGCCAGCAAGCGGGCGGGGGAGCGGTACGAGCAGTTCTTC.

V is TRBV15 and J is TRBJ2-1; TRBD2 might be the D (7 bases). CDR1 is LNHNV and CDR2 is YYDKDF in the germline V gene (reference sequence). The CDR3 contains 16 residues. V dropped 0 bases and J dropped 8 bases, with 17 bases sitting between them. The CDR3 DNA reads as TGTGCCACCAGCAGAGATAGGGGGGGTCCCATCGATGAGCAGTTCTTC. It codes for CATSRDRGGPIDEQFF.

This clonotype has only a few counts. V usage is TRBV28 and J usage is TRBJ1-6; D is possibly TRBD1 (6 bases). Trimming stripped 1 base from V and 13 bases from J, with 17 bases between. The CDR3 is 15 amino acids. CDR1 and CDR2 from the germline V gene are MDHEN and SYDVKM. Written as DNA, the CDR3 is TGTGCCAGCAGTTTATTGGGGGGCGGGGTTCACCCCCTCCACTTT. Its translation: CASSLLGGGVHPLHF.

The rearrangement links TRBV30 to TRBJ2-2; 7 bases are a match to TRBD1. Trimming cost V 4 bases and J 1 base; bases outside gene matches: 9. CDR1 and CDR2 from the germline V gene are GTSNPN and SVGIG (reference sequence). This CDR3 has 16 residues. The CDR3 sequence: CAWKIRQGLNTGELFF. Here the CDR3 DNA reads TGTGCCTGGAAGATTCGACAGGGCTTGAACACCGGGGAGCTGTTTTTT.

At least ten counts were recorded for this clonotype. The V call is TRBV7-9, the J call TRBJ2-7; no clear D. Germline CDR1 reads SEHNR; CDR2 reads FQNEAQ (reference sequence). The V end was cut by 0 bases, the J end by 5 bases, with 14 bases between. The CDR3 totals 15 residues. CDR3 loop: CASSLAANPPNEQYF. The CDR3 bases are TGTGCCAGCAGCTTAGCGGCCAACCCTCCTAACGAGCAGTACTTC.

Of note for this clonotype: This CDR3 is missing its conserved last phenylalanine or tryptophan, likely due to a read error. This rearrangement joins TRBV20-1 to TRBJ2-1; TRBD2 agrees at 11 bases. The germline V gene encodes CDR1 DFQATT and CDR2 SNEGSKA (reference sequence). V gave up 6 bases and J gave up 3 bases; unmatched junction bases: 7. The CDR3 extends over 15 amino acids. In DNA, the CDR3 is TGCAGTGCCGACGGGACTAGCGGAGGCTACAATGAGCAGTTCCTC. Translation: CSADGTSGGYNEQFL.

This clonotype was recorded many times. The chain is built from TRBV2 and TRBJ1-1; no definite D call. The V gene's germline CDR1 is SNHLY and CDR2 FYNNEI. The CDR3 contains 13 residues. Trimming took off 6 bases at V and 3 bases at J, with 11 bases between the two ends. DNA of the CDR3: TGTGCCAGCAGCGTCGGAGAGCACACTGAAGCTTTCTTT. Translated: CASSVGEHTEAFF.